This T cell receptor beta chain was sequenced for a study of blood T cell repertoires in COVID-19. Whole-study context: Collection of acute and convalescent COVID-19 samples took place in the United States, Italy and Spain. PBMCs, B-cell-depleted T cells, or T cells were the source of the cDNA or gDNA that made up the material.

In the original workflow: Amplifying reference gene primers gave estimates of nucleated cell counts. Libraries were prepared by immunoSEQ multiplex PCR; TCRdb keeps only in-frame clonotypes and omits some of them. V, J and clone size are those of that table, while D and trimming were read from the DNA. The table includes 140,000 or so clones, roughly 84% detected once. The germline CDR1 and CDR2 sequences are MNHEY and SVGAGI. The CDR3 totals 15 residues. The V end lost 2 bases, the J end lost 0 bases, and 8 bases lay between the germline ends. Sequenced: peripheral blood. The chain links TRBV6-5 to TRBJ2-1; D unresolved. This TCR came from a man aged 55 to 70 with active or convalescent COVID-19. CDR3 bases: TGTGCCAGCAGTTACGATCCGAGCTCCTACAATGAGCAGTTCTTC. Protein product: CASSYDPSSYNEQFF.